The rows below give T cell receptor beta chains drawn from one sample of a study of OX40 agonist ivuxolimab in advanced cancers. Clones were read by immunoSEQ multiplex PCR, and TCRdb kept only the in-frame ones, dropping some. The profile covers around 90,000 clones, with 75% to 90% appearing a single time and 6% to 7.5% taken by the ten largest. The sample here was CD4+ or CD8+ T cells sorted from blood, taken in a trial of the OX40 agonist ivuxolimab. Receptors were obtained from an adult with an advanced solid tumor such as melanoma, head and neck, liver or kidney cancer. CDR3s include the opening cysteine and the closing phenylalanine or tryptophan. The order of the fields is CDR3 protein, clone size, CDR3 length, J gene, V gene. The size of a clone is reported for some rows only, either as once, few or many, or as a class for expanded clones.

CDR3: CASSPKSGVANYGYTF; size: once; length: 16; J: TRBJ1-2; V: TRBV5-4
CDR3: CASSVGQGAGYGYTF; size: NA; length: 15; J: TRBJ1-2; V: TRBV9
CDR3: CASSLGGSYEQYF; size: NA; length: 13; J: TRBJ2-7; V: TRBV27
CDR3: CASSQEGTGGHRGEQFF; size: NA; length: 17; J: TRBJ2-1; V: TRBV4-1
CDR3: CASSYSRRQETQYF; size: NA; length: 14; J: TRBJ2-5; V: TRBV6-5
CDR3: CASSFSSGRSYEQYF; size: NA; length: 15; J: TRBJ2-7; V: TRBV7-9
CDR3: CASSLTGLHYEQYF; size: NA; length: 14; J: TRBJ2-7; V: TRBV2
CDR3: CASSGQGVNSPLHF; size: NA; length: 14; J: TRBJ1-6; V: TRBV9
CDR3: CASSPGSDQYSNQPQHF; size: NA; length: 17; J: TRBJ1-5; V: TRBV7-8
CDR3: CASSFGQGQETQYF; size: NA; length: 14; J: TRBJ2-5; V: TRBV27
CDR3: CASSGSGGSSTDTQYF; size: NA; length: 16; J: TRBJ2-3; V: TRBV5-1
CDR3: CASSSRTGGNEQFF; size: NA; length: 14; J: TRBJ2-1; V: TRBV5-1
CDR3: CASSGTSGSNEQFF; size: NA; length: 14; J: TRBJ2-1; V: TRBV6-4
CDR3: CASNMGEANEQFF; size: NA; length: 13; J: TRBJ2-1; V: TRBV10-2
CDR3: CASRTDNEQFF; size: NA; length: 11; J: TRBJ2-1; V: TRBV6-1
CDR3: CATNSDRNTEAFF; size: NA; length: 13; J: TRBJ1-1; V: TRBV10-3
CDR3: CASSIVGAWDQSGNTIYF; size: NA; length: 18; J: TRBJ1-3; V: TRBV19
CDR3: CASSEAAGGVYEQYF; size: NA; length: 15; J: TRBJ2-7; V: TRBV6-4
CDR3: CASSPEIPRATQYF; size: NA; length: 14; J: TRBJ2-3; V: TRBV9
CDR3: CASSPGQGGAGNTIYF; size: NA; length: 16; J: TRBJ1-3; V: TRBV7-9
CDR3: CASSTSRDRSEQYF; size: NA; length: 14; J: TRBJ2-7; V: TRBV6-6
CDR3: CACPGQGALWETQYF; size: NA; length: 15; J: TRBJ2-5; V: TRBV30
CDR3: CATSRTRTGTFSEQYF; size: NA; length: 16; J: TRBJ2-7; V: TRBV15
CDR3: CASGFGSHNEQFF; size: NA; length: 13; J: TRBJ2-1; V: TRBV19
CDR3: CASAPRGYEKLFF; size: NA; length: 13; J: TRBJ1-4; V: TRBV27
CDR3: CASSPDSTNEKLFF; size: once; length: 14; J: TRBJ1-4; V: TRBV5-1
CDR3: CASSFFGLRYNEQFF; size: NA; length: 15; J: TRBJ2-1; V: TRBV27
CDR3: CASRPAGHQETQYF; size: NA; length: 14; J: TRBJ2-5; V: TRBV5-1
CDR3: CASSRDRVYTGELFF; size: NA; length: 15; J: TRBJ2-2; V: TRBV2
CDR3: CASSFKTSGEYEQYF; size: NA; length: 15; J: TRBJ2-7; V: TRBV11-3
CDR3: CASSSDRATDTQYF; size: NA; length: 14; J: TRBJ2-3; V: TRBV28
CDR3: CASSLAGGYEQYF; size: NA; length: 13; J: TRBJ2-7; V: TRBV6-6
CDR3: CASTSTGASDTQYF; size: NA; length: 14; J: TRBJ2-3; V: TRBV6-5
CDR3: CASSLAGPYNEQFF; size: NA; length: 14; J: TRBJ2-1; V: TRBV27
CDR3: CATRTENTEAFF; size: NA; length: 12; J: TRBJ1-1; V: TRBV7-9
CDR3: CASSPRQYNEQFF; size: NA; length: 13; J: TRBJ2-1; V: TRBV11-3
CDR3: CASSVGRPTGELFF; size: NA; length: 14; J: TRBJ2-2; V: TRBV9
CDR3: CASRGRHNEQFF; size: NA; length: 12; J: TRBJ2-1; V: TRBV27
CDR3: CATSRAREPDTQYF; size: NA; length: 14; J: TRBJ2-3; V: TRBV15
CDR3: CSVPGNTGDGYTF; size: few; length: 13; J: TRBJ1-2; V: TRBV29-1
CDR3: CSARGPPEQYF; size: once; length: 11; J: TRBJ2-7; V: TRBV20-1
CDR3: CASSKGGYDREVDTQYF; size: NA; length: 17; J: TRBJ2-3; V: TRBV21-1
CDR3: CASSITSNTEAFF; size: NA; length: 13; J: TRBJ1-1; V: TRBV21-1
CDR3: CASSSKTGYPYEQYF; size: NA; length: 15; J: TRBJ2-7; V: TRBV28
CDR3: CAISESGGDLSNQPQHF; size: NA; length: 17; J: TRBJ1-5; V: TRBV10-3
CDR3: CASSRPSYEQYF; size: NA; length: 12; J: NA; V: TRBV7-9
CDR3: CASSLTGQGNPTDTQYF; size: NA; length: 17; J: TRBJ2-3; V: TRBV7-3
CDR3: CSVEVQADGEQFF; size: NA; length: 13; J: TRBJ2-1; V: TRBV29-1
CDR3: CASSLVSRGPLNYGYTF; size: NA; length: 17; J: TRBJ1-2; V: TRBV7-8
CDR3: CASSWGGLNTEAFF; size: NA; length: 14; J: TRBJ1-1; V: TRBV11-1
CDR3: CASSLVWQVEQETQYF; size: NA; length: 16; J: TRBJ2-5; V: TRBV11-3
CDR3: CASSPPVSYGYTF; size: NA; length: 13; J: TRBJ1-2; V: TRBV18
CDR3: CASSRLAGTTDTQYF; size: once; length: 15; J: TRBJ2-3; V: TRBV2
CDR3: CASSPDRGFETQYF; size: NA; length: 14; J: TRBJ2-5; V: TRBV5-1
CDR3: CASSAGQNTEAFF; size: NA; length: 13; J: TRBJ1-1; V: TRBV6-1